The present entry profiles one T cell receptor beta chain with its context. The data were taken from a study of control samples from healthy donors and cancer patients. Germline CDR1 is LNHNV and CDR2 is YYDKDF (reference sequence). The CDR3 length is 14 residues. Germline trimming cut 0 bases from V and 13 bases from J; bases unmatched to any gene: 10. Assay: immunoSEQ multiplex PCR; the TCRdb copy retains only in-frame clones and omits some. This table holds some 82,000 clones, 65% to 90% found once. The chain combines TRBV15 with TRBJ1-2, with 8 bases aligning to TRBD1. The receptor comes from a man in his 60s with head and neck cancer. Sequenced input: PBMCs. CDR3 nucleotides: TGTGCCACCAGCAGAGAATTCCTCGCTACAGGGGGCACCTTC. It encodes CATSREFLATGGTF.